This TCR beta chain comes out of a study of T cell responses to AZD1222 COVID-19 vaccine. Study conclusions and caveats: Repertoires were obtained only post-peak T cell response. It was only a handful of AZD1222 recipients who were seropositive at baseline.

Profiled with immunoSEQ multiplex PCR; TCRdb holds only in-frame clones, not every one. Among 90,000 to 120,000 clones listed, 92% were seen once. The CDR3 runs 13 residues. Trimming took 5 bases from V and 0 from J, leaving 5 bases between them. Germline V gene sequence: CDR1 SGHVS, CDR2 FQNEAQ. In regard to this clone: The antigen remains unidentified.

Sequencing was performed on peripheral blood, taken 28 days after the second AZD1222 dose. The chain is built from TRBV7-8 and TRBJ1-5; D not resolved. The clonotype comes from an adult who received the AZD1222 COVID-19 vaccine. The chain's CDR3 is CASSAYSNQPQHF. The DNA of the CDR3 is TGTGCCAGCAGCGCATATAGCAATCAGCCCCAGCATTTT. Using reference TRBV7-8 and TRBJ1-5 for the parts outside the CDR3, the full variable domain is GAGVSQSPRYKVAKRGQDVALRCDPISGHVSLFWYQQALGQGPEFLTYFQNEAQLDKSGLPSDRFFAERPEGSVSTLKIQRTQQEDSAVYLCASSAYSNQPQHFGDGTRLSIL.